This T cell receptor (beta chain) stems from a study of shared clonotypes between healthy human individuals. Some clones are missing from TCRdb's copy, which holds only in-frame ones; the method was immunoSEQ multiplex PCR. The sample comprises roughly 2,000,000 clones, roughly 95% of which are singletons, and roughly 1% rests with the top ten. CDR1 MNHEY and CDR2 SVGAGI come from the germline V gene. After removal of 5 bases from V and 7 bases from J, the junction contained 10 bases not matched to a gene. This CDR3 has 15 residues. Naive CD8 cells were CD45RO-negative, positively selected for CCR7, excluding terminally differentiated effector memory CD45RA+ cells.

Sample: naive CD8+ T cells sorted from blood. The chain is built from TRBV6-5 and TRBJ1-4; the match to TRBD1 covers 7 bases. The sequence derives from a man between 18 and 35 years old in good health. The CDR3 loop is CASSLTTGWGEKLFF. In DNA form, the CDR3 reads TGTGCCAGCAGTCTCACGACAGGGTGGGGTGAAAAACTGTTTTTT.